Listed here are 9 T cell receptor beta chains from one sample, sequenced in a study of T cell repertoires in cytomegalovirus infection. TCRdb independently ran MiXCR on the reads; one entry per CDR3 protein. The table shows about 600,000 distinct CDR3 sequences, with 20% to 25% occurring only once. The sequenced sample was CD8+ T cells from PBMCs. The receptors originated from a human donor in good health (CMV status not recorded). Some clones in this sample may be carry-over from other donors' samples.

The chain carries TRBV29-1 and TRBJ1-6; 7 bases align to TRBD1. V shed 2 bases, J shed 11 bases, and the junction held 15 bases outside the gene matches. The CDR3 runs to 16 residues. Germline lookup yields CDR1 SQVTM and CDR2 ANQGSEA. CDR3 in DNA: TGCAGCGTTGAACCCCAGGGGGGGGTTTTTAGAGCACCCCTCCACTTT. Translated: CSVEPQGGVFRAPLHF.

The chain employs TRBV28 and TRBJ2-7, with 7 bases matching TRBD2. This CDR3 is 14 amino acids long. With V trimmed by 5 bases and J by 3 bases, 7 bases remained unmatched. CDR1 is MDHEN, CDR2 SYDVKM, per germline. The CDR3 DNA is TGTGCCAGCAGTCCAGGGACTACTCTCTACGAGCAGTACGTC. Protein sequence: CASSPGTTLYEQYV.

The rearrangement joins TRBV7-6 to TRBJ2-2; 8 bases fit TRBD1. The ends lost 4 bases at V and 4 bases at J; junction bases unmatched: 2. This CDR3 is 14 amino acids long. Per the germline V gene, CDR1 is SGHVS and CDR2 is FNYEAQ. CDR3 bases: TGTGCCAGCAGCTACGACAGGGGCACCGGGGAGCTGTTTTTT. The encoded protein is CASSYDRGTGELFF.

This clonotype has a handful of counts. The chain is built from TRBV12-3 or TRBV12-4 and TRBJ1-4; 8 nucleotides line up with TRBD1. The CDR3 sequence is 14 residues long. Trimming took 4 bases from V and 8 from J; bases not matched to a gene: 6. CDR3 in amino acids: CASSSGGEDEKLFF. Written as DNA, the CDR3 is TGTGCCAGCAGTTCAGGGGGCGAGGACGAAAAACTGTTTTTT.

This chain connects TRBV14 to TRBJ2-5; 8 bases are shared with TRBD2. CDR1 SGHDN and CDR2 FVKESK come from the germline V gene. There are 16 residues in the CDR3. The V segment lost 4 bases and the J segment 3 bases; nucleotides outside the gene matches: 10. Here the CDR3 DNA reads TGTGCCAGCAGCCCCTGGGCGGGGGGCTTCAAAGAGACCCAGTACTTC. This translates into CASSPWAGGFKETQYF.

The chain has TRBV13 and TRBJ2-3; D might be TRBD1 (5 bases). V was pared by 5 bases and J by 7 bases, with 10 bases between. The germline gives CDR1 PRHDT, CDR2 FYEKMQ (reference sequence). The CDR3 spans 12 residues. CDR3 sequence (DNA): TGTGCCAGCAGCGCGAACAGGAATACGCAGTATTTT. This sequence encodes CASSANRNTQYF.

This clonotype was recorded at least ten times. The chain links TRBV5-6 to TRBJ1-5; D may be TRBD1 (6 bases). The CDR3 sequence is 16 residues long. V was clipped by 0 bases and J by 0 bases, with 10 bases between them. Germline V gene lookup returns CDR1 SGHDT and CDR2 YYEEEE. This CDR3 is CASSLAGDNSNQPQHF. The CDR3 coding sequence is TGTGCCAGCAGCTTGGCCGGGGACAATAGCAATCAGCCCCAGCATTTT.

The genes are TRBV5-1 and TRBJ1-1; TRBD1 is a possible D gene (5 bases). V was trimmed by 5 bases and J by 7 bases, leaving 15 bases between them. CDR3 length equals 13 residues. Per the germline V gene, CDR1 is SGHRS and CDR2 is YFSETQ. CDR3 in DNA: TGCGCCAGCAGTTTGAGGGGAGTCGGTGAAGCTTTCTTT. Protein: CASSLRGVGEAFF. The full variable domain, with the rest looked up from reference TRBV5-1 and TRBJ1-1, is KAGVTQTPRYLIKTRGQQVTLSCSPISGHRSVSWYQQTPGQGLQFLFEYFSETQRNKGNFPGRFSGRQFSNSRSEMNVSTLELGDSALYLCASSLRGVGEAFFGQGTRLTVV.

Concerning this clonotype itself: This may come from a read error, since a much larger clone is one base off. The chain uses TRBV28 and TRBJ2-3, with unresolved D. Trimming pared 5 bases from V and 2 bases from J, leaving 17 bases between. Germline loops: CDR1 MDHEN, CDR2 SYDVKM. The CDR3 totals 16 residues. The chain's CDR3 is CASSPFEGRPTDTQYF. The DNA for the CDR3 is TGTGCCAGCAGTCCCTTCGAAGGGCGGCCCACAGATACGCAGTATTTT.